The rows below give T cell receptor beta chains drawn from one sample of a study of blood T cell repertoires in COVID-19. Sequenced by immunoSEQ multiplex PCR; TCRdb stores in-frame clones only, minus some. The data contain under 250,000 clones, about nine tenths of them singletons. The sample was peripheral blood. All receptors derive from an older woman who had recovered from COVID-19. Each CDR3 is given with its conserved first and last residue. The D gene is left open where the match is weak. Clone size is shown for a subset of rows, as once, few, many or a class of expanded clone.

TRBD1	.	TRBV7-2	TRBJ2-1	CASSQPGTGREQFF	TGTGCCAGCAGTCAACCTGGGACAGGGCGTGAGCAGTTCTTC
TRBD2	.	TRBV11-1	TRBJ2-1	CASSLFSGEANEQFF	TGTGCCAGCAGCTTATTCAGCGGGGAAGCCAATGAGCAGTTCTTC
TRBD1	.	TRBV5-5	TRBJ2-3	CASSLGQGPLGTDTQYF	TGTGCCAGCAGCTTGGGACAGGGACCCCTCGGGACAGATACGCAGTATTTT
TRBD1	.	TRBV19	TRBJ1-1	CATLGGYRQGGNTEAFF	TGTGCCACCCTAGGGGGATACAGACAGGGTGGGAACACTGAAGCTTTCTTT
TRBD1	.	TRBV6-5	TRBJ2-1	CASRDRGVDEQFF	TGTGCCAGCAGGGACAGGGGTGTCGATGAGCAGTTCTTC
.	.	TRBV29-1	TRBJ2-7	CSVGKLNTGSGEQYF	TGCAGCGTCGGGAAACTTAATACAGGGAGTGGCGAGCAGTACTTC
.	few	TRBV2	TRBJ2-7	CASSDVPGGFEQYF	TGTGCCAGCAGTGACGTCCCGGGGGGCTTCGAGCAGTACTTC
TRBD1	.	TRBV6-4	TRBJ2-1	CASSDSNRGIGNEQFF	TGTGCCAGCAGTGACTCTAACAGGGGGATAGGGAATGAGCAGTTCTTC
.	.	TRBV21-1	TRBJ2-1	CASTRNRVHSYNEQFF	TGTGCCAGCACCAGAAACCGGGTGCACTCCTACAATGAGCAGTTCTTC
.	.	TRBV18	TRBJ1-4	CASSPGGDSNEKLFF	TGTGCCAGCTCACCGGGCGGGGATTCTAATGAAAAACTGTTTTTT
TRBD1	.	TRBV4-3	TRBJ1-2	CASSQSTGVNYGYTF	TGCGCCAGCAGCCAATCGACAGGGGTTAACTATGGCTACACCTTC
.	once	TRBV19	TRBJ1-6	CASSINPGINSPLHF	TGTGCCAGTAGTATAAATCCAGGAATTAATTCACCCCTCCACTTT
.	.	TRBV29-1	TRBJ1-1	CSVDVGGDVAFF	TGCAGCGTTGACGTGGGGGGGGATGTGGCTTTCTTT
.	.	TRBV7-6	TRBJ1-2	CASSGGASASFYGYTF	TGTGCCAGCAGCGGAGGAGCGTCGGCGAGCTTCTATGGCTACACCTTC
.	.	TRBV21-1	TRBJ2-5	CASSVRGGLETQYF	TGTGCCAGCAGCGTTAGGGGGGGGTTAGAGACCCAGTACTTC
.	.	TRBV3-1/TRBV3-2	TRBJ1-2	CASSQGGGAREGYTF	TGTGCCAGCAGCCAAGGCGGGGGCGCGAGAGAAGGCTACACCTTC
.	.	TRBV7-6	TRBJ1-1	CASSPGMNTEAFF	TGTGCCAGCAGCCCGGGGATGAACACTGAAGCTTTCTTT
.	.	TRBV3-1/TRBV3-2	TRBJ1-4	CASSHRLATNEKLFF	TGTGCCAGCAGCCACAGGTTGGCAACTAATGAAAAACTGTTTTTT
TRBD1	few	TRBV27	TRBJ1-2	CASSLWTGTGLSLDYTF	TGTGCCAGCAGTTTATGGACCGGGACAGGACTCAGCTTAGACTACACCTTC
.	.	TRBV6-5	TRBJ2-7	CASSQTGTSYEQYF	TGTGCCAGCAGTCAAACAGGGACCTCCTACGAGCAGTACTTC
TRBD1	.	TRBV18	TRBJ2-2	CASSPDIDRANTGELFF	TGTGCCAGCTCACCTGATATCGACAGGGCGAACACCGGGGAGCTGTTTTTT
TRBD2	.	TRBV9	TRBJ2-7	CASSEGLAGARYEQYF	TGTGCCAGCAGCGAGGGACTAGCGGGGGCCCGCTACGAGCAGTACTTC
.	few	TRBV6-5	TRBJ1-5	CASRVTGWGNQPQHF	TGTGCCAGCAGGGTAACAGGGTGGGGCAATCAGCCCCAGCATTTT
.	.	TRBV5-1	TRBJ2-5	CASSLTGSVIAETQYF	TGCGCCAGCAGCTTGACAGGGTCGGTGATTGCGGAGACCCAGTACTTC
TRBD1	.	TRBV10-3	TRBJ1-1	CAIKTGGLGTEAFF	TGTGCCATCAAGACAGGGGGGTTGGGCACTGAAGCTTTCTTT
.	.	TRBV7-2	TRBJ1-2	CASSLGQSYGYTF	TGTGCCAGCAGCTTAGGACAGAGCTATGGCTACACCTTC
TRBD1	once	TRBV28	TRBJ1-2	CASSLFTGGSGYTF	TGTGCCAGCAGTTTATTCACAGGGGGGTCCGGCTACACCTTC
.	.	TRBV9	TRBJ1-1	CASSVVHSIMNTEAFF	TGTGCCAGCAGCGTAGTTCACAGTATAATGAACACTGAAGCTTTCTTT
TRBD1	.	TRBV27	TRBJ1-5	CASSWDRDQPQHF	TGTGCCAGCAGCTGGGACAGGGATCAGCCCCAGCATTTT
.	.	TRBV3-1/TRBV3-2	TRBJ2-5	CASSQFSLRGETQYF	TGTGCCAGCAGCCAATTTTCGCTACGGGGGGAGACCCAGTACTTC
.	.	TRBV7-9	TRBJ1-2	CASSSLGGGNYGYTF	TGTGCCAGCAGCAGCCTGGGGGGAGGGAACTATGGCTACACCTTC
.	.	TRBV9	TRBJ1-6	CASNERGGSSYNSPLHF	TGTGCCAGCAACGAAAGGGGGGGCAGCTCCTATAATTCACCCCTCCACTTT
.	.	TRBV7-9	TRBJ2-7	CASSLEFQRVGYEQYF	TGTGCCAGCAGCTTAGAGTTCCAGCGGGTCGGGTACGAGCAGTACTTC
.	.	TRBV7-2	TRBJ1-3	CASSLSNSGNTIYF	TGTGCCAGCAGCTTAAGCAACTCTGGAAACACCATATATTTT
.	.	TRBV7-2	TRBJ1-3	CASSLLREGSGNTIYF	TGTGCCAGCAGCCTCTTACGGGAGGGGTCTGGAAACACCATATATTTT
.	.	TRBV18	TRBJ2-7	CASSPTRQFREQYF	TGTGCCAGCTCACCAACCAGACAGTTCCGCGAGCAGTACTTC
.	.	TRBV7-3	TRBJ1-6	CASSSAGNSPLHF	TGTGCCAGCAGCTCGGCGGGGAATTCACCCCTCCACTTT
.	.	TRBV5-1	TRBJ1-1	CASSLRTGDTEAFF	TGCGCCAGCAGCTTACGAACCGGGGACACTGAAGCTTTCTTT
.	.	TRBV21-1	TRBJ2-2	CASGLAVNTGELFF	TGTGCCAGCGGACTAGCGGTTAACACCGGGGAGCTGTTTTTT
TRBD2	.	TRBV3-1/TRBV3-2	TRBJ2-3	CASHSLAGGTDTQYF	TGTGCCAGCCACTCCCTAGCGGGGGGGACAGATACGCAGTATTTT
.	.	TRBV11-1	TRBJ1-1	CASSLDRTNTEAFF	TGTGCCAGCAGCTTAGACAGAACGAACACTGAAGCTTTCTTT
.	.	TRBV19	TRBJ2-1	CASSIRSHNEQFF	TGTGCCAGTAGTATACGGTCTCACAATGAGCAGTTCTTC
.	few	TRBV9	TRBJ1-3	CASSVQQFISGNTIYF	TGTGCCAGCAGCGTACAACAGTTCATCTCTGGAAACACCATATATTTT
TRBD1	.	TRBV7-2	TRBJ1-5	CASSSQGAGYQPQHF	TGTGCCAGCAGCTCCCAGGGGGCCGGTTATCAGCCCCAGCATTTT
.	.	TRBV5-1	TRBJ1-5	CASSQAGDQPQHF	TGCGCCAGCAGCCAAGCGGGAGATCAGCCCCAGCATTTT
.	.	TRBV19	TRBJ1-5	CASSMSDLNQPQHF	TGTGCCAGTAGTATGTCGGACTTGAATCAGCCCCAGCATTTT
.	few	TRBV14	TRBJ2-3	CASSQVRADTQYF	TGTGCCAGCAGCCAAGTAAGAGCAGATACGCAGTATTTT
TRBD1	.	TRBV2	TRBJ1-6	CACITGTANSPLHF	TGTGCCTGCATCACCGGGACAGCTAATTCACCCCTCCACTTT
.	.	TRBV19	TRBJ2-7	CASSIGGDSYEQYF	TGTGCCAGTAGTATCGGAGGGGACTCCTACGAGCAGTACTTC
TRBD2	.	TRBV19	TRBJ2-3	CASSSSGTSVVTDTQYF	TGTGCCAGTAGTTCCTCCGGGACTAGCGTAGTAACAGATACGCAGTATTTT
.	.	TRBV6-6	TRBJ2-1	CASSPQNTGYNEQFF	TGTGCCAGCAGCCCACAGAACACAGGGTACAATGAGCAGTTCTTC